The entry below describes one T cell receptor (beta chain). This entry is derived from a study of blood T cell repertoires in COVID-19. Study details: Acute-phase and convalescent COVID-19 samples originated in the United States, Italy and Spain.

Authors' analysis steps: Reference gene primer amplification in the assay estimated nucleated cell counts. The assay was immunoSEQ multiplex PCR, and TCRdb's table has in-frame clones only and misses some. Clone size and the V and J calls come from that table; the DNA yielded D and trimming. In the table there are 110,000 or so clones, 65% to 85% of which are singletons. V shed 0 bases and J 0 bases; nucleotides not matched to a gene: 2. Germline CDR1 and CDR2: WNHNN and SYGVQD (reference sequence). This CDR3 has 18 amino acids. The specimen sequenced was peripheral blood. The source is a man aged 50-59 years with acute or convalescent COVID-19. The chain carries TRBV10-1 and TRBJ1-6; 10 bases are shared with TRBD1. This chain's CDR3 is CASSESDRGPSYNSPLHF. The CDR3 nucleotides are TGCGCCAGCAGTGAGTCTGACAGGGGGCCCTCCTATAATTCACCCCTCCACTTT.